Listed below are T cell receptor beta chains from one sample, sequenced in a study of blood T cell repertoires in COVID-19. TCRdb's copy holds only in-frame clones and misses some; the assay was immunoSEQ multiplex PCR. This sample has around 130,000 clones; 84% occur once, and the top ten carry roughly 2.3%. Sample: PBMCs or T cells enriched from blood (not recorded which). The receptors were gathered from a man between 40 and 49 years old with acute COVID-19. Both conserved end residues are part of each CDR3. The D gene is left open where the match is weak. Some rows have no size entry. The others give once, few or many, or a class for an expanded clone.

>TRBD1|TRBJ1-4|NA|TRBV28
CASSPQGGAWEKLFF
TGTGCCAGCAGTCCACAGGGGGGGGCATGGGAAAAACTGTTTTTT
>NA|TRBJ2-7|NA|TRBV7-8
CASSPRGSSYEQYF
TGTGCCAGCAGCCCACGGGGGAGCTCCTACGAGCAGTACTTC
>NA|TRBJ2-5|NA|TRBV27
CARSETQYF
TGTGCCAGAAGCGAGACCCAGTACTTC
>TRBD1|TRBJ1-2|NA|TRBV7-2
CASTDRGGYTF
TGTGCCAGTACGGACAGGGGAGGCTACACCTTC
>NA|TRBJ2-1|NA|TRBV4-1
CASSQDPGEQFF
TGCGCCAGCAGCCAAGATCCGGGTGAGCAGTTCTTC
>NA|TRBJ2-1|NA|TRBV7-6
CASSQFGQGRSEQFF
TGTGCCAGCAGTCAATTCGGGCAGGGTCGGTCTGAGCAGTTCTTC
>TRBD1|TRBJ1-2|NA|TRBV24-1
CATSERQGFNYGYTF
TGTGCCACCAGTGAACGACAGGGTTTTAACTATGGCTACACCTTC
>TRBD1|TRBJ1-1|NA|TRBV3-1/TRBV3-2
CASSQGQGAVNTEAFF
TGTGCCAGCAGCCAAGGACAGGGGGCAGTAAACACTGAAGCTTTCTTT
>NA|TRBJ2-7|NA|TRBV11-3
CASSLETAREQYF
TGTGCCAGCAGCTTAGAAACGGCTAGGGAGCAGTACTTC
>NA|TRBJ2-5|once|TRBV14
CASSQKGGSEETQYF
TGTGCCAGCAGCCAAAAAGGGGGTTCCGAGGAGACCCAGTACTTC
>TRBD1|TRBJ2-7|NA|TRBV5-6
CASSRDRGREQYF
TGTGCCAGCAGCAGGGACAGGGGGCGCGAGCAGTACTTC
>NA|TRBJ2-7|few|TRBV29-1
CSVARNYEQYF
TGCAGCGTTGCTAGGAACTACGAGCAGTACTTC
>NA|TRBJ1-2|NA|TRBV3-1/TRBV3-2
CASSQEGRGWRGYTF
TGTGCCAGCAGCCAAGAAGGCAGGGGCTGGCGTGGCTACACCTTC
>NA|TRBJ2-7|NA|TRBV19
CASNSGSTYEQYF
TGTGCCAGCAACTCCGGGTCAACCTACGAGCAGTACTTC
>TRBD2|TRBJ2-4|NA|TRBV27
CASKLAGGVNIQYF
TGTGCCAGCAAACTAGCGGGAGGGGTAAACATTCAGTACTTC
>NA|TRBJ2-7|NA|TRBV10-2
CASSRQAPAYEQYF
TGCGCCAGCAGTCGACAGGCCCCTGCCTACGAGCAGTACTTC
>TRBD1|TRBJ1-2|NA|TRBV3-1/TRBV3-2
CASSHFDRDYGYTF
TGTGCCAGCAGCCACTTCGACAGGGACTATGGCTACACCTTC
>NA|TRBJ2-1|NA|TRBV15
CATSRARQVNEQFF
TGTGCCACCAGCAGAGCACGACAGGTAAATGAGCAGTTCTTC
>NA|TRBJ1-4|NA|TRBV7-9
CASSLRQLNEKLFF
TGTGCCAGCAGCTTAAGACAGCTTAATGAAAAACTGTTTTTT
>TRBD2|TRBJ2-1|NA|TRBV6-5
CATLNSGAYNEQFF
TGTGCCACGTTAAATAGCGGGGCCTACAATGAGCAGTTCTTC
>TRBD1|TRBJ1-5|NA|TRBV5-6
CASSRDSLWEPQHF
TGTGCCAGCAGCCGGGACAGCCTTTGGGAGCCCCAGCATTTT
>NA|TRBJ2-7|NA|TRBV11-2
CASSLSVGVIYEQYF
TGTGCCAGCAGCTTATCGGTAGGGGTGATCTACGAGCAGTACTTC
>NA|TRBJ2-2|NA|TRBV21-1
CASSKSAGTSGGEVTGELFF
TGTGCCAGCAGCAAATCCGCCGGGACTAGCGGGGGGGAAGTCACCGGGGAGCTGTTTTTT
>NA|TRBJ1-2|few|TRBV5-1
CASSWSLQSNYGYTF
TGCGCCAGCAGCTGGAGCCTGCAATCTAACTATGGCTACACCTTC
>TRBD1|TRBJ1-5|NA|TRBV3-1/TRBV3-2
CASSGQGGYQPQHF
TGTGCCAGCAGTGGACAGGGGGGCTATCAGCCCCAGCATTTT
>NA|TRBJ1-6|NA|TRBV19
CASDRRVGNSPLHF
TGTGCCAGTGATCGGAGGGTAGGAAATTCACCCCTCCACTTT
>NA|TRBJ1-2|NA|TRBV6-5
CASSYLNRTPYGYTF
TGTGCCAGCAGTTACCTAAATAGGACTCCCTATGGCTACACCTTC
>TRBD2|TRBJ2-1|NA|TRBV5-1
CALGGSLWNNEQFF
TGCGCCCTCGGGGGGTCCCTGTGGAACAATGAGCAGTTCTTC
>TRBD1|TRBJ1-1|few|TRBV19
CASSITGQINTEAFF
TGTGCCAGTAGTATTACGGGACAGATAAACACTGAAGCTTTCTTT
>TRBD1|TRBJ2-7|NA|TRBV18
CASSPGGQGYEQYF
TGTGCCAGCTCACCAGGGGGACAGGGCTACGAGCAGTACTTC
>NA|TRBJ1-3|NA|TRBV12-3/TRBV12-4
CASSRTVGNTIYF
TGTGCCAGCAGCCGGACAGTTGGAAACACCATATATTTT
>NA|TRBJ1-3|NA|TRBV10-2
CASSEDRSSGNTIYF
TGCGCCAGCAGTGAGGACAGGAGCTCTGGAAACACCATATATTTT
>TRBD2|TRBJ2-3|NA|TRBV7-3
CASSTSGFTDTQYF
TGTGCCAGCAGCACTAGCGGGTTCACAGATACGCAGTATTTT
>TRBD2|TRBJ2-1|NA|TRBV28
CASSRPGLAGGGAYNEQFF
TGTGCCAGCAGCCGTCCGGGACTAGCGGGAGGGGGTGCTTACAATGAGCAGTTCTTC
>NA|TRBJ1-2|NA|TRBV11-2
CASSFQGRDYGYTF
TGTGCCAGCAGCTTTCAGGGAAGGGACTATGGCTACACCTTC
>TRBD2|TRBJ2-1|NA|TRBV6-5
CASSYTLAGDNEQFF
TGTGCCAGCAGTTATACACTAGCGGGAGACAATGAGCAGTTCTTC
>TRBD2|TRBJ2-5|few|TRBV5-1
CASSSTGLAGVGQETQYF
TGCGCCAGCAGCTCGACGGGACTAGCGGGAGTGGGGCAAGAGACCCAGTACTTC
>TRBD2|TRBJ2-7|NA|TRBV19
CASSLGSGNPPYEQYF
TGTGCCAGTAGCCTCGGGAGCGGGAACCCACCCTACGAGCAGTACTTC
>TRBD2|TRBJ2-1|NA|TRBV7-9
CASSLKRGLINEQFF
TGTGCCAGCAGCTTAAAGCGGGGGCTCATCAATGAGCAGTTCTTC
>TRBD1|TRBJ1-3|NA|TRBV14
CASISWDREYSGNTIYF
TGTGCCAGCATTTCCTGGGACAGAGAGTACTCTGGAAACACCATATATTTT
>NA|TRBJ1-2|few|TRBV30
CAWMEGNYGYTF
TGTGCCTGGATGGAGGGGAACTATGGCTACACCTTC
>TRBD1|TRBJ1-5|NA|TRBV18
CASSPRQGHNQPQHF
TGTGCCAGCTCACCACGACAGGGGCACAATCAGCCCCAGCATTTT
>TRBD1|TRBJ2-3|NA|TRBV18
CASSPPGGVTDTQYF
TGTGCCAGCTCACCACCAGGGGGCGTTACAGATACGCAGTATTTT
>NA|TRBJ1-2|NA|TRBV30
CAWNRDYGYTF
TGTGCCTGGAACAGGGACTATGGCTACACCTTC
>NA|TRBJ2-1|NA|TRBV11-2
CASSIQGTEQFF
TGTGCCAGCAGCATACAGGGCACGGAGCAGTTCTTC
>NA|TRBJ1-1|few|TRBV2
CASSVMNTEAFF
TGTGCCAGCAGTGTTATGAACACTGAAGCTTTCTTT
>NA|TRBJ2-3|NA|TRBV6-5
CASSYFGGSLDTQYF
TGTGCCAGCAGTTACTTCGGCGGCTCCCTTGATACGCAGTATTTT
>TRBD2|TRBJ2-1|NA|TRBV29-1
CSVRSGAYNEQFF
TGCAGCGTTCGTAGCGGGGCTTACAATGAGCAGTTCTTC
>NA|TRBJ1-1|NA|TRBV7-9
CASSLGSRGRAFF
TGTGCCAGCAGCTTGGGTTCCAGGGGTCGGGCTTTCTTT
>TRBD2|TRBJ2-7|NA|TRBV3-1/TRBV3-2
CASSRSRSGLDTSYEQYF
TGTGCCAGCAGCCGTTCCCGGTCCGGACTAGACACCTCCTACGAGCAGTACTTC
>TRBD1|TRBJ1-1|NA|TRBV19
CASSIGQGLNTEAFF
TGTGCCAGTAGTATAGGACAGGGGTTGAACACTGAAGCTTTCTTT
>NA|TRBJ2-2|few|TRBV5-1
CASSLDLTGELFF
TGCGCCAGCAGCTTGGATCTCACCGGGGAGCTGTTTTTT
>TRBD2|TRBJ2-7|NA|TRBV7-9
CASSLEERGHEQYF
TGTGCCAGCAGCTTAGAGGAGCGGGGGCACGAGCAGTACTTC
>NA|TRBJ2-2|NA|TRBV5-1
CASSSRLAGPTGELFF
TGCGCCAGCAGCTCCCGACTGGCGGGACCCACCGGGGAGCTGTTTTTT
>NA|TRBJ1-1|NA|TRBV19
CATEGAENTEAFF
TGTGCCACCGAGGGCGCGGAGAACACTGAAGCTTTCTTT
>NA|TRBJ2-1|NA|TRBV3-1/TRBV3-2
CASSQDSGARHNEQFF
TGTGCCAGCAGCCAAGACTCAGGGGCTAGACACAATGAGCAGTTCTTC
>TRBD1|TRBJ2-7|once|TRBV7-2
CASSLRQGWYEQYF
TGTGCCAGCAGCCTCCGACAGGGCTGGTACGAGCAGTACTTC